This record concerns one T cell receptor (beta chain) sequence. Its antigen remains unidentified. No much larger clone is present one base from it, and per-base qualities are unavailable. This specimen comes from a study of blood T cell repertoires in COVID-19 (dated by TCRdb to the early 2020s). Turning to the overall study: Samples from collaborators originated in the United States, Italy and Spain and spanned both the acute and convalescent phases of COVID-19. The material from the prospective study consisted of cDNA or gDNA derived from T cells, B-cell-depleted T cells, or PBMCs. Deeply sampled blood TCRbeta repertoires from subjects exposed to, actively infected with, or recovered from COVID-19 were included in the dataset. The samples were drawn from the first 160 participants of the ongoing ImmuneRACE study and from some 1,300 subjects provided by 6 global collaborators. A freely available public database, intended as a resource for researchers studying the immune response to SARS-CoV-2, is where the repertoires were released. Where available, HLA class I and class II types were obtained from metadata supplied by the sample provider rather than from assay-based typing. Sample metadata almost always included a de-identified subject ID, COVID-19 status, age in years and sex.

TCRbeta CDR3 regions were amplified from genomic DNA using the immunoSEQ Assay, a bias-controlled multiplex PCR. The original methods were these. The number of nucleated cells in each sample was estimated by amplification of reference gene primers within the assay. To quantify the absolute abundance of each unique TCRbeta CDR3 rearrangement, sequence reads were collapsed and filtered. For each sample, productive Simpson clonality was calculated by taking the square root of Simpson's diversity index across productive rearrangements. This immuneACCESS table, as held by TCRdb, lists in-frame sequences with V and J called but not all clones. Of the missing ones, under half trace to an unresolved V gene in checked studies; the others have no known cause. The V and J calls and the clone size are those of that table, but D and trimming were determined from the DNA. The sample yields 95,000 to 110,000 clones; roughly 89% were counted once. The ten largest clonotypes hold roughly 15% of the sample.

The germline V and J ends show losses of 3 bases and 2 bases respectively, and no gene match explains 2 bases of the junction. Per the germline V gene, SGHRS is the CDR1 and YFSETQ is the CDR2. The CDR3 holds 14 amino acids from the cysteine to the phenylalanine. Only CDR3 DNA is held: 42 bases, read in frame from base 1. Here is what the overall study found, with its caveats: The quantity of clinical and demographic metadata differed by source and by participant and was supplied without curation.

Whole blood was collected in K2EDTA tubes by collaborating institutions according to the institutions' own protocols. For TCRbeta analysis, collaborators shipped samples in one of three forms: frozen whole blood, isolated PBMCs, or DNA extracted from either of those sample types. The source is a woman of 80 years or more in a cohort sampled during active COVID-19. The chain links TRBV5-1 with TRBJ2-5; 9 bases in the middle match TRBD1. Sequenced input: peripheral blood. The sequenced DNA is TGCGCCAGCAGCTCGACAGGGGGGCAAGAGACCCAGTACTTC. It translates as CASSSTGGQETQYF.